These T cell receptor beta chains were read from a single sample in a study of cytomegalovirus exposure and HLA in healthy donors. Profiling relied on immunoSEQ multiplex PCR, and the TCRdb table lists in-frame clones only, not all of them. The repertoire holds roughly 140,000 clones, about 90% seen once, with just under 8% in the top ten. Material: PBMCs. The receptor source for this set is a young woman in good health and CMV-seropositive. CDR3s include the opening cysteine and the closing phenylalanine or tryptophan. Clone size is not always given. Where it is, it says once, few, many or a class for expanded clones.

size,V,CDR3
.,TRBV7-2,CASSLATSGGANEQFF
.,TRBV2,CASRGQEGTGELFF
.,TRBV6-5,CASRPGGRSNQPQHF
few,TRBV10-3,CALRPDLNSPLHF
.,TRBV28,CASSFYGQGGTGELFF
.,TRBV30,CAWSSGGSQETQYF
.,TRBV7-6,CASSLAQGTNEKLFF
once,TRBV27,CASSFGSGSSYEQYF
.,TRBV19,CASTNSWGRENQPQHF
.,TRBV9,CASSVAQSNYGYTF
once,TRBV7-2,CASSLMSGPNTGELFF
once,TRBV11-3,CASSPLVGGGHSYNEQFF